Listed below are T cell receptor beta chains from one sample, sequenced in a study of T cells in Graves' hyperthyroidism and ophthalmopathy. TCRdb analysed the multiplex PCR reads with MiXCR anew, one entry per CDR3 protein. Seen here are about 380,000 distinct CDR3 sequences, around 20% observed once, and the top ten hold 40%. What was sequenced was blood. Receptors were obtained from a man aged 18 to 35 with Graves' ophthalmopathy. CDR3s include the opening cysteine and the closing phenylalanine or tryptophan. Each record gives: CDR3 DNA, CDR3 protein, V gene, clone size, D gene, J gene. The D gene is left open where the match is weak. Clone sizes are given selectively: once, few, many, or a class where the clone is expanded.

CDR3nt: TGTGCCAGCAGCTTAACGCAAGGGCCTAATTCACCCCTCCACTTT
CDR3aa: CASSLTQGPNSPLHF
v_gene: TRBV7-3
abundance: many
d_gene: .
j_gene: TRBJ1-6

CDR3nt: TGTGCCAGCAGCCGGGGGATGGGGGACTATGGCTACACCTTC
CDR3aa: CASSRGMGDYGYTF
v_gene: TRBV5-6
abundance: few
d_gene: .
j_gene: TRBJ1-2

CDR3nt: TGTGCCAGCAGTGCCCTGCGGACAGGGGACACTGAAGCTTTCTTT
CDR3aa: CASSALRTGDTEAFF
v_gene: TRBV6-1
abundance: many
d_gene: TRBD1
j_gene: TRBJ1-1

CDR3nt: TGTGCCAGCAGCTTCCTTGTCGGGGGGCGGGGTGAGCAGTTCTTC
CDR3aa: CASSFLVGGRGEQFF
v_gene: TRBV7-3
abundance: .
d_gene: .
j_gene: TRBJ2-1

CDR3nt: TGTGCCAGTTTCGAGGGGTCTTCACCCCTCCACTTT
CDR3aa: CASFEGSSPLHF
v_gene: TRBV28
abundance: few
d_gene: .
j_gene: TRBJ1-6

CDR3nt: TGTGCCAGCAGCCATCCTAGCGGGGGGGCCGGCGCGGGGAAGACCCAGTACTTC
CDR3aa: CASSHPSGGAGAGKTQYF
v_gene: TRBV7-2
abundance: many
d_gene: TRBD2
j_gene: TRBJ2-5

CDR3nt: TGTGCCAGCAGCTTAATTCAGGGAGTGGCCAACGTCCTGACTTTC
CDR3aa: CASSLIQGVANVLTF
v_gene: TRBV7-8
abundance: .
d_gene: .
j_gene: TRBJ2-6

CDR3nt: TGCAGTGCTAGGGCGGGAGCGGGACTTGGACACAATGAGCAGTTCTTC
CDR3aa: CSARAGAGLGHNEQFF
v_gene: TRBV20-1
abundance: few
d_gene: TRBD2
j_gene: TRBJ2-1

CDR3nt: TGCAGTGCCCTCCATCTGGGGCAGGGGGTATATTCACCCCTCCACTTT
CDR3aa: CSALHLGQGVYSPLHF
v_gene: TRBV20-1
abundance: .
d_gene: TRBD1
j_gene: TRBJ1-6

CDR3nt: TGCGCCAGCAGCTTGGAAGGGACTAGCGGGACGGAGACCCAGTACTTC
CDR3aa: CASSLEGTSGTETQYF
v_gene: TRBV5-1
abundance: .
d_gene: TRBD2
j_gene: TRBJ2-5

CDR3nt: TGTGCCAGCAGCCGACTAGCGGGGGAGGGAGATACGCAGTATTTT
CDR3aa: CASSRLAGEGDTQYF
v_gene: TRBV3-1
abundance: few
d_gene: TRBD2
j_gene: TRBJ2-3

CDR3nt: TGTGCCAGCAGTTATAGGGGCAACGGCTACAATGAGCAGTTCTTC
CDR3aa: CASSYRGNGYNEQFF
v_gene: TRBV6-2/TRBV6-3
abundance: few
d_gene: .
j_gene: TRBJ2-1

CDR3nt: TGCGCCAGCAGCTTAGGTTCTATCGCGGAGCAGTTCTTC
CDR3aa: CASSLGSIAEQFF
v_gene: TRBV5-1
abundance: few
d_gene: .
j_gene: TRBJ2-1

CDR3nt: TGTGCCAGCAGCGGGCGGTCGGGGTTTAAGGGACCTGAAGCTTTCTTT
CDR3aa: CASSGRSGFKGPEAFF
v_gene: TRBV5-6
abundance: few
d_gene: .
j_gene: TRBJ1-1

CDR3nt: TGTGCCAGCACCTCCTCGGGGGCAGTTGAGCAGTTCTTC
CDR3aa: CASTSSGAVEQFF
v_gene: TRBV5-5
abundance: many
d_gene: .
j_gene: TRBJ2-1

CDR3nt: TGTGCCAGTTCCGGGACTAGCGGGGGTCCCTTCTCCTACGAGCAGTACTTC
CDR3aa: CASSGTSGGPFSYEQYF
v_gene: TRBV27
abundance: many
d_gene: TRBD2
j_gene: TRBJ2-7

CDR3nt: TGTGCCAGTAGCTCCCGGGAAGCCGGACCTGAAGCTTTCTTT
CDR3aa: CASSSREAGPEAFF
v_gene: TRBV19
abundance: once
d_gene: .
j_gene: TRBJ1-1

CDR3nt: TGTGCCTACCGGAGGGGGCCCGATCAGCCCCAGCATTTT
CDR3aa: CAYRRGPDQPQHF
v_gene: TRBV28
abundance: many
d_gene: TRBD1
j_gene: TRBJ1-5

CDR3nt: TGTGCCAGCAGTCCTCTGGCGGGAGGGAAGATTGACTCCTATAATTCACCCCTCCACTTT
CDR3aa: CASSPLAGGKIDSYNSPLHF
v_gene: TRBV28
abundance: many
d_gene: .
j_gene: TRBJ1-6

CDR3nt: TGCGCCAGCAGCCAAGATCCGACGGACCAAGAGACCCAGTACTTC
CDR3aa: CASSQDPTDQETQYF
v_gene: TRBV4-1
abundance: many
d_gene: .
j_gene: TRBJ2-5

CDR3nt: TGTGCCAGCAGTACAGGGGGCGTAAGGCTCGGCAATCAGCCCCAGCATTTT
CDR3aa: CASSTGGVRLGNQPQHF
v_gene: TRBV12-3/TRBV12-4
abundance: few
d_gene: TRBD1
j_gene: TRBJ1-5

CDR3nt: TGCAGCGTTGGGGGGGCGAGCTCCTACAATGAGCAGTTCTTC
CDR3aa: CSVGGASSYNEQFF
v_gene: TRBV29-1
abundance: .
d_gene: .
j_gene: TRBJ2-1

CDR3nt: TGTGCCAGCAGCCAAGTGGGGACCGAGAATTCACCCCTCCACTTT
CDR3aa: CASSQVGTENSPLHF
v_gene: TRBV3-1
abundance: many
d_gene: .
j_gene: TRBJ1-6

CDR3nt: TGCGCCAGCAGCCATGAGGACAGGGCCTACGAGCAGTACTTC
CDR3aa: CASSHEDRAYEQYF
v_gene: TRBV4-1
abundance: many
d_gene: TRBD1
j_gene: TRBJ2-7

CDR3nt: TGTGCCACCAGCAGAGATCGGGAGCGTCAGGAGACCCAGTACTTC
CDR3aa: CATSRDRERQETQYF
v_gene: TRBV15
abundance: .
d_gene: .
j_gene: TRBJ2-5

CDR3nt: TGTGCCAGCAGCTCGAGGGGTCCAGAGACCCAGTACTTC
CDR3aa: CASSSRGPETQYF
v_gene: TRBV11-2
abundance: many
d_gene: .
j_gene: TRBJ2-5

CDR3nt: TGTGCCAGCAGCCAAGGGTCGGGCCCGCGGAACACTGAAGCTTTCTTT
CDR3aa: CASSQGSGPRNTEAFF
v_gene: TRBV3-1
abundance: many
d_gene: .
j_gene: TRBJ1-1

CDR3nt: TGCGCCAGCCGATCGCCGGTTAACTATGGCTACACCTTC
CDR3aa: CASRSPVNYGYTF
v_gene: TRBV10-2
abundance: few
d_gene: .
j_gene: TRBJ1-2

CDR3nt: TGTGCCATCAGTGACCCGGGACTAGCGGGGGATGAGCAGTTCTTC
CDR3aa: CAISDPGLAGDEQFF
v_gene: TRBV10-3
abundance: few
d_gene: TRBD2
j_gene: TRBJ2-1

CDR3nt: TGTGCCAGCAGTCGGACTAGCGGGGGTACGCAGTATTTT
CDR3aa: CASSRTSGGTQYF
v_gene: TRBV5-6
abundance: few
d_gene: TRBD2
j_gene: TRBJ2-3

CDR3nt: TGCGCCAGCAGCTTGGACAGTAGGAGGTCGGCTGAGCAGTTCTTC
CDR3aa: CASSLDSRRSAEQFF
v_gene: TRBV5-1
abundance: many
d_gene: .
j_gene: TRBJ2-1

CDR3nt: TGTGCCAGCAGTCTACAAGACAGGGAAATGAACACTGAAGCTTTCTTT
CDR3aa: CASSLQDREMNTEAFF
v_gene: TRBV5-6
abundance: .
d_gene: TRBD1
j_gene: TRBJ1-1

CDR3nt: TGCAGCGTTGTTACAGCGGGCGGGGAGACCCAGTACTTC
CDR3aa: CSVVTAGGETQYF
v_gene: TRBV29-1
abundance: few
d_gene: .
j_gene: TRBJ2-5

CDR3nt: TGTGCCAGCAGTACCCGGGGGGGCGGGGGGACCTACGAGCAGTACTTC
CDR3aa: CASSTRGGGGTYEQYF
v_gene: TRBV6-1
abundance: once
d_gene: TRBD2
j_gene: TRBJ2-7

CDR3nt: TGTGCCAGCTCATTGGGACAAGATGGCTTGCAGTTCTTC
CDR3aa: CASSLGQDGLQFF
v_gene: TRBV18
abundance: many
d_gene: .
j_gene: TRBJ2-1

CDR3nt: TGTGCCGCGGAAAGGGACGGTCTTGAGCAGTTCTTC
CDR3aa: CAAERDGLEQFF
v_gene: TRBV7-9
abundance: once
d_gene: .
j_gene: TRBJ2-1

CDR3nt: TGTGCCAGCAGTGAAGAGGGGGGGCTCGGCTATGGCTACACCTTC
CDR3aa: CASSEEGGLGYGYTF
v_gene: TRBV2
abundance: few
d_gene: .
j_gene: TRBJ1-2

CDR3nt: TGTGCCAGCAGCGACAATTTGGACAGTCGCTCTGGAAACACCATATATTTT
CDR3aa: CASSDNLDSRSGNTIYF
v_gene: TRBV3-1
abundance: .
d_gene: .
j_gene: TRBJ1-3

CDR3nt: TGCGCCAGCAGATTTGGCGGGGGGGGCACAGATACGCAGTATTTT
CDR3aa: CASRFGGGGTDTQYF
v_gene: TRBV5-1
abundance: many
d_gene: TRBD2
j_gene: TRBJ2-3

CDR3nt: TGTGCCGGCAGTGCGTACGGACAGGGAAGCTTCTACGAGCAGTACTTC
CDR3aa: CAGSAYGQGSFYEQYF
v_gene: TRBV27
abundance: .
d_gene: TRBD1
j_gene: TRBJ2-7

CDR3nt: TGTGCCAGCTCCTTCCGGGTGCCCGGGGGCGATACGCAGTATTTT
CDR3aa: CASSFRVPGGDTQYF
v_gene: TRBV12-3/TRBV12-4
abundance: many
d_gene: .
j_gene: TRBJ2-3

CDR3nt: TGCAGTGCTCCCGTTTCCCTCGGTGAAAAACTGTTTTTT
CDR3aa: CSAPVSLGEKLFF
v_gene: TRBV20-1
abundance: once
d_gene: .
j_gene: TRBJ1-4

CDR3nt: TGTGCCAGCAGTGAGGCAGAAGTACCTAACTATGGCTACACCTTC
CDR3aa: CASSEAEVPNYGYTF
v_gene: TRBV2
abundance: many
d_gene: .
j_gene: TRBJ1-2

CDR3nt: TGTGCCACCAGTGACCGGGGACAGACGAAAGGGTACAATGAGCAGTTCTTC
CDR3aa: CATSDRGQTKGYNEQFF
v_gene: TRBV24-1
abundance: few
d_gene: TRBD1
j_gene: TRBJ2-1

CDR3nt: TGCAGTGCTAACAGGGTCGTGGCAGATACGCAGTATTTT
CDR3aa: CSANRVVADTQYF
v_gene: TRBV20-1
abundance: .
d_gene: .
j_gene: TRBJ2-3

CDR3nt: TGTGCCAGCAGCCCCCTAGGACTAGCGGGGGCTCATGAGCAGTTCTTC
CDR3aa: CASSPLGLAGAHEQFF
v_gene: TRBV7-3
abundance: many
d_gene: TRBD2
j_gene: TRBJ2-1

CDR3nt: TGTGCCAGCAGCTTGGGGGAGAAATCACCCCTCCACTTT
CDR3aa: CASSLGEKSPLHF
v_gene: TRBV7-2
abundance: .
d_gene: .
j_gene: TRBJ1-6

CDR3nt: TGTGCCAGCAAAAGGATAGCGGAAGAGACCCAGTACTTC
CDR3aa: CASKRIAEETQYF
v_gene: TRBV6-1
abundance: .
d_gene: .
j_gene: TRBJ2-5

CDR3nt: TGTGCCAGTCGGGGTTCTCTAGGGGGAGAGACCCAGTGCTTC
CDR3aa: CASRGSLGGETQCF
v_gene: TRBV12-3/TRBV12-4
abundance: .
d_gene: .
j_gene: TRBJ2-5